This record looks at one TCR beta chain sequence and its context. Its antigen is as yet unknown. Version v3.0 of the immunoSEQ assay was performed at survey level. The repertoire was sequenced with immunoSEQ multiplex PCR; TCRdb's copy has only in-frame clones and lacks some. The sample holds some 25,000 clones, roughly 88% seen once. Every specimen provided about 1-10 million cryopreserved PBMC before DNA extraction took place. These data are taken from a study of long-term antiretroviral therapy in people with HIV. Study conclusions and caveats: When set beside controls, HIV repertoires had CDR3 length ranges that were narrower.

The source material was unsorted PBMCs, sampled around 4.2 years after starting antiretroviral therapy. The TCR was taken from a man aged 25 to 40 with HIV.

Written as DNA, the CDR3 is TGTGCCAGCAGTGGGGCGGACTTGGGAGTCAATCAGCCCCAGCATTTT. Protein product: CASSGADLGVNQPQHF. This chain connects TRBV25-1 to TRBJ1-5; no definite D call. The CDR3 has 16 residues. In germline, CDR1 is MGHDK, CDR2 SYGVNS. Trimming cost V 4 bases and J 3 bases, with 16 bases left between them.